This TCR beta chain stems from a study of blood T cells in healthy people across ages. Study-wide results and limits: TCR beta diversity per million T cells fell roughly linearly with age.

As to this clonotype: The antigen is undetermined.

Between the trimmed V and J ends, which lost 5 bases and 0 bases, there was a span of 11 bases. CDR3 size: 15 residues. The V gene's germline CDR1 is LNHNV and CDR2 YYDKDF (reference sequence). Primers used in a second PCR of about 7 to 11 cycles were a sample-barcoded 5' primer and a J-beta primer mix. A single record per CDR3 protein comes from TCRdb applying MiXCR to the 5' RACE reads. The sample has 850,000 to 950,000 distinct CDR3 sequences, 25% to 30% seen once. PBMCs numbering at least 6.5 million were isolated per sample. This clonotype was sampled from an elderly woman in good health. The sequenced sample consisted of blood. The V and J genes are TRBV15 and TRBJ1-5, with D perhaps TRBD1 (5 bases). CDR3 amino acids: CATSPGPYSNQPQHF. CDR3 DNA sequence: TGTGCCACCAGCCCGGGGCCGTATAGCAATCAGCCCCAGCATTTT.